Listed here are 20 T cell receptor beta chains from one sample, sequenced in a study of T cells in Graves' hyperthyroidism and ophthalmopathy. Researchers amplified the TCR beta CDR3 regions from RNA transcripts. HTBI primers were employed in a first-round RT-PCR of the TCR CDR3. One entry per CDR3 protein, called by TCRdb with MiXCR from the multiplex PCR reads. Of approximately 200,000 distinct CDR3 sequences in the sample, about 18% were seen once. The material sequenced was blood. These receptors were taken from a middle-aged man with Graves' hyperthyroidism.

This clonotype was counted a few times. This chain connects TRBV19 to TRBJ2-5; 10 bases align to TRBD2. This CDR3 has 17 residues. Losses at the gene ends were 3 bases for V and 2 bases for J; bases not matched to a gene: 9. CDR1 and CDR2 from the germline V gene are LNHDA and SQIVND (reference sequence). In nucleotides, the CDR3 is TGTGCCAGTAGTATTCGCTCCCTACTAGCGGGGCAAGAGACCCAGTACTTC. Its protein is CASSIRSLLAGQETQYF. The variable domain in full, completed from reference TRBV19 and TRBJ2-5, reads DGGITQSPKYLFRKEGQNVTLSCEQNLNHDAMYWYRQDPGQGLRLIYYSQIVNDFQKGDIAEGYSVSREKKESFPLTVTSAQKNPTAFYLCASSIRSLLAGQETQYFGPGTRLLVL.

This clonotype has at least ten counts. The rearrangement uses TRBV5-4 and TRBJ2-7; maybe TRBD1 (5 bases). Per the germline V gene, CDR1 is SGHNT and CDR2 is YYREEE (reference sequence). The V and J ends lost 0 bases and 3 bases respectively, with 13 bases between them. This CDR3 is 15 amino acids long. CDR3 sequence: CASSLGSREGYEQYF. CDR3 DNA sequence: TGTGCCAGCAGCTTGGGTTCCAGGGAAGGCTACGAGCAGTACTTC. Complete variable domain (other parts from reference TRBV5-4 and TRBJ2-7): ETGVTQSPTHLIKTRGQQVTLRCSSQSGHNTVSWYQQALGQGPQFIFQYYREEENGRGNFPPRFSGLQFPNYSSELNVNALELDDSALYLCASSLGSREGYEQYFGPGTRLTVT.

This clonotype came up a few times. V and J are TRBV7-9 and TRBJ1-1; a weak D match, TRBD1 (5 bases). The CDR3 has 13 amino acids. Trimming pared 4 bases from V and 1 base from J, leaving 7 bases between. Germline lookup yields CDR1 SEHNR and CDR2 FQNEAQ (reference sequence). CDR3 DNA sequence: TGTGCCAGCAGCTGGGACGCGAACACTGAAGCTTTCTTT. This sequence encodes CASSWDANTEAFF.

This sequence joins TRBV9 and TRBJ2-3; D may correspond to TRBD1 or TRBD2 (5 bases each). V shed 4 bases and J shed 2 bases, with 20 bases lying between them. Germline CDR1 and CDR2: SGDLS and YYNGEE. This CDR3 comprises 17 residues. Here the CDR3 DNA reads TGTGCCAGCAGCACCTTTCTCCAGGGAGACGACACAGATACGCAGTATTTT. Translated, it gives CASSTFLQGDDTDTQYF.

This clonotype has ten or more counts. The chain carries TRBV11-2 and TRBJ1-6; unclear D gene. Looked up from germline, CDR1 is SGHAT and CDR2 is FQNNGV. Trimming cost V 6 bases and J 6 bases, with 12 bases left between them. The CDR3 has 14 amino acids. Here the CDR3 reads CASSQIGLNSPLHF. CDR3 nucleotide sequence: TGTGCCAGCAGTCAGATCGGCCTTAATTCACCCCTCCACTTT.

This clonotype was seen more than once but under ten times. The limits of the CDR3 on the DNA are not certain, so only TCRdb's listed CDR3 is given. The J gene is TRBJ2-3, the V gene TRBV20-1; TRBD2 reflects the table's D call only, with no check against the DNA. The CDR3 region is 14 residues in length, termini included. Germline V gene lookup returns CDR1 DFQATT and CDR2 SNEGSKA (reference sequence). The CDR3 loop reads CSSSASGGTDTQYF.

The V gene is TRBV4-3, the J gene TRBJ2-7; 7 bases line up with TRBD1. CDR1 is LGHNA and CDR2 is YSLEER in the germline V gene. The CDR3 is made up of 15 amino acids. Unmatched junction bases numbered 6, after V lost 0 bases and J lost 4 bases. CDR3 nucleotides: TGCGCCAGCAGCCAAGATTACGCACAGGGGTACGAGCAGTACTTC. Residues: CASSQDYAQGYEQYF.

The chain uses TRBV7-2 and TRBJ2-3, with TRBD2 as a possible D gene (6 bases). The germline V gene has CDR1 SGHTA and CDR2 FQGNSA. There are 14 residues in the CDR3. Trimming stripped 3 bases from V and 6 bases from J, with 13 bases between. The CDR3 loop reads CASSFGGNIDTQYF. CDR3 bases: TGTGCCAGCAGCTTTGGCGGGAATATTGATACGCAGTATTTT. The full variable domain, with the rest looked up from reference TRBV7-2 and TRBJ2-3, is GAGVSQSPSNKVTEKGKDVELRCDPISGHTALYWYRQSLGQGLEFLIYFQGNSAPDKSGLPSDRFSAERTGGSVSTLTIQRTQQEDSAVYLCASSFGGNIDTQYFGPGTRLTVL.

The table lists this clonotype with many counts. This chain connects TRBV7-2 to TRBJ2-7; 9 positions match TRBD2. The CDR3 contains 15 residues. Per the germline V gene, CDR1 is SGHTA and CDR2 is FQGNSA. The ends lost 4 bases at V and 6 bases at J; junction bases unmatched: 10. CDR3 amino acids: CASSSAGGRLVEQYF. The CDR3 DNA follows: TGTGCCAGCAGCTCCGCGGGGGGGCGTCTCGTCGAGCAGTACTTC. The complete variable domain, with remaining parts taken from reference TRBV7-2 and TRBJ2-7, reads GAGVSQSPSNKVTEKGKDVELRCDPISGHTALYWYRQSLGQGLEFLIYFQGNSAPDKSGLPSDRFSAERTGGSVSTLTIQRTQQEDSAVYLCASSSAGGRLVEQYFGPGTRLTVT.

This clonotype was found many times. V usage is TRBV7-2 and J usage is TRBJ1-1, with D possibly matching TRBD1 (5 bases). V was shortened by 8 bases and J by 0 bases, with 7 bases between the two germline ends. This CDR3 has 12 amino acids. The germline gives CDR1 SGHTA, CDR2 FQGNSA. This CDR3 reads CASGRVNTEAFF. The CDR3 nucleotides read TGTGCCAGCGGCAGGGTGAACACTGAAGCTTTCTTT. The full variable domain, in which reference TRBV7-2 and TRBJ1-1 provide the parts outside the CDR3, is GAGVSQSPSNKVTEKGKDVELRCDPISGHTALYWYRQSLGQGLEFLIYFQGNSAPDKSGLPSDRFSAERTGGSVSTLTIQRTQQEDSAVYLCASGRVNTEAFFGQGTRLTVV.

This clonotype was found once. A much larger clone lies a single base off, so this may be a read error. This chain links TRBV2 with TRBJ2-1; D call uncertain. Germline V CDR1 and CDR2: SNHLY, FYNNEI. The CDR3 totals 13 residues. The CDR3 region has the DNA TGTGCCAGCAGGAGAAGCTCCGACAATGAGCAGTTCTTC. Residues: CASRRSSDNEQFF.

This clonotype was counted only a few times. This may arise from a read error, as a much more abundant clone is one base away. V gene TRBV20-1 combines with J gene TRBJ2-7; D could derive from TRBD1 or TRBD2 (6 bases each). The V gene's germline CDR1 is DFQATT and CDR2 SNEGSKA (reference sequence). The length of the CDR3 is 12 residues. Trimming removed 3 bases from V and 4 bases from J, with 10 bases in between. This CDR3 is CSASGGPYEQYF. As DNA, the CDR3 is TGCAGTGCTAGCGGGGGCCCTTACGAGCAGTACTTC.

This clonotype was seen repeatedly, ten times or more. This chain links TRBV3-1 with TRBJ2-7; 8 bases align to TRBD1. The CDR3 is 15 residues long. The germline V gene has CDR1 LGHDT and CDR2 YNNKEL (reference sequence). V dropped 4 bases and J dropped 0; count of bases not matched to a gene: 5. For the CDR3, the DNA is TGTGCCAGCAGCCGCCGACAGGGGCACTCCTACGAGCAGTACTTC. Amino acid sequence: CASSRRQGHSYEQYF.

A word on this clonotype: This may be a read error: a much more frequent sequence differs by one nucleotide. The chain links TRBV3-1 to TRBJ2-5, with 12 bases identical to TRBD2. The ends lost 1 base at V and 4 bases at J; junction bases unmatched: 1. Germline V gives CDR1 LGHDT, CDR2 YNNKEL (reference sequence). The CDR3 has 15 residues. CDR3: CASSQASGGGETQYF. The DNA for the CDR3 is TGTGCCAGCAGCCAAGCTAGCGGGGGGGGAGAGACCCAGTACTTC.

This clonotype has just a few counts. This chain links TRBV6-1 with TRBJ1-4; TRBD1 matches 7 bases. The germline gives CDR1 MNHNS, CDR2 SASEGT. The CDR3 covers 14 residues. The ends lost 7 bases at V and 4 bases at J; junction bases unmatched: 6. CDR3 bases: TGTGCCAGCAACATAGGGACAGTTAATGAAAAACTGTTTTTT. It yields the protein CASNIGTVNEKLFF.

There are many counts of this clonotype. The J gene is TRBJ2-5, the V gene TRBV2; D not certain. CDR1 and CDR2 from the germline V gene are SNHLY and FYNNEI. Between the trimmed V and J ends, which lost 4 bases and 5 bases, there was a span of 14 bases. The CDR3 covers 14 residues. CDR3 sequence: CASSVIHRAETQYF. Here the CDR3 DNA reads TGTGCCAGCAGTGTTATACACCGGGCGGAGACCCAGTACTTC. Variable domain in full (rest from reference TRBV2 and TRBJ2-5): EPEVTQTPSHQVTQMGQEVILRCVPISNHLYFYWYRQILGQKVEFLVSFYNNEISEKSEIFDDQFSVERPDGSNFTLKIRSTKLEDSAMYFCASSVIHRAETQYFGPGTRLLVL.

This clonotype was detected many times. The chain combines TRBV7-3 with TRBJ2-7; D gene unclear. Looked up from germline, CDR1 is SGHTA and CDR2 is FQGTGA. The germline V and J ends were trimmed by 5 bases and 2 bases, with 10 bases remaining between them. The CDR3 has 13 residues. The chain's CDR3 is CASSQQSTYEQYF. The CDR3 DNA follows: TGTGCCAGCAGCCAACAGTCTACCTACGAGCAGTACTTC.

This clonotype was seen ten or more times. V usage is TRBV28 and J usage is TRBJ1-2; D uncertain. Germline V gene lookup returns CDR1 MDHEN and CDR2 SYDVKM. The CDR3 spans 12 residues. Trimming removed 7 bases from V and 4 bases from J, with 10 bases in between. CDR3 loop: CASTGRLYGYTF. The CDR3 coding sequence is TGTGCCAGCACCGGGAGACTCTATGGCTACACCTTC.

The chain combines TRBV6-5 with TRBJ2-1, with 10 bases fitting TRBD2. CDR3 length: 16 amino acids. The J segment lost 8 bases and the V segment lost 2 bases, leaving 9 bases of the junction unmatched. CDR1 MNHEY and CDR2 SVGAGI come from the germline V gene. CDR3 nucleotide sequence: TGTGCCAGCAGTTACCAGCGGGGGGGCACCGTCCATGAGCAGTTCTTC. This gives the protein CASSYQRGGTVHEQFF.

This clonotype was recorded a few times. This sequence joins TRBV4-3 and TRBJ2-7; D possibly corresponds to TRBD1 (6 bases). The CDR3 contains 15 residues. Germline V gene lookup returns CDR1 LGHNA and CDR2 YSLEER. The V end lost 0 bases, the J end lost 3 bases, and 12 bases lay between the germline ends. CDR3 amino acids: CASSQEYGRGYEQYF. Here the CDR3 DNA reads TGCGCCAGCAGCCAAGAATACGGCAGGGGCTACGAGCAGTACTTC.